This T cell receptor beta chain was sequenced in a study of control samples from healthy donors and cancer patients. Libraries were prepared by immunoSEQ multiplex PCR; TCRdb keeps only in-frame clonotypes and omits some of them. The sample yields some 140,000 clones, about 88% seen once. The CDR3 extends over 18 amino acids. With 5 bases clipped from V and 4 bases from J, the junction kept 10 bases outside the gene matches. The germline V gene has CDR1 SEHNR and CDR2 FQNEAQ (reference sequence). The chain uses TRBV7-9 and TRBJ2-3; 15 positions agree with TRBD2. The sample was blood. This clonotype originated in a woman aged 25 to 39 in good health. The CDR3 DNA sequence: TGTGCCAGCAGCCCAGGACTAGCGGGAGGGCCAGCGCCAGATACGCAGTATTTT. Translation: CASSPGLAGGPAPDTQYF. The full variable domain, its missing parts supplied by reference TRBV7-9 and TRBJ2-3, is DTGVSQNPRHKITKRGQNVTFRCDPISEHNRLYWYRQTLGQGPEFLTYFQNEAQLEKSRLLSDRFSAERPKGSFSTLEIQRTEQGDSAMYLCASSPGLAGGPAPDTQYFGPGTRLTVL.